These 26 T cell receptor beta chains share one sample of origin, sequenced in a study of blood T cell repertoires in COVID-19. Clones were sequenced by immunoSEQ multiplex PCR, and TCRdb holds only the in-frame ones, with some missing. The sample has around 130,000 clones, under 85% seen once. Sequenced sample: peripheral blood. All receptors derive from a woman aged 55 to 70 with acute or convalescent COVID-19.

For the CDR3, the DNA is TGTGCCAGCAGCCCCCGGAGGGCGGGATATGGCAATCAGCCCCAGCATTTT. This encodes CASSPRRAGYGNQPQHF. The chain carries TRBV7-2 and TRBJ1-5; D is ambiguous. This CDR3 has 17 amino acids. Germline V gene data show CDR1 as SGHTA and CDR2 as FQGNSA. V lost 5 bases, J lost 2 bases, and 19 bases lay in between.

CDR3 coding DNA: TGCGCCAGCAGCCAACACCCAACTAATCAAGAGACCCAGTACTTC. As protein: CASSQHPTNQETQYF. The chain carries TRBV4-1 and TRBJ2-5; no definite D call. V shed 2 bases and J shed 2 bases, with 12 bases lying between them. The CDR3 covers 15 residues. Per germline, CDR1 MGHRA and CDR2 YSYEKL.

This clone was recorded a few times. V and J are TRBV6-6 and TRBJ2-2, with D maybe TRBD1 (5 bases). The length of the CDR3 is 13 residues. Trimming left V 4 bases short and J 4 bases short, with 7 bases between. The V gene's germline CDR1 is MNHNY and CDR2 SVGAGI (reference sequence). The CDR3 loop is CASSSTVTGELFF. CDR3 DNA sequence: TGTGCCAGCAGTTCGACAGTCACCGGGGAGCTGTTTTTT.

In regard to this clone: Other DNA sequences from this sample encode an identical CDR3 as well. This chain connects TRBV20-1 to TRBJ2-7, with 7 bases identical to TRBD2. The CDR3 length is 11 residues. CDR1 is DFQATT, CDR2 SNEGSKA, per germline (reference sequence). Trimming took 3 bases from V and 5 from J; bases not matched to a gene: 1. CDR3 coding DNA: TGCAGTGCTAGTAGCGGGCACGAGCAGTACGTC. This sequence encodes CSASSGHEQYV.

This chain links TRBV2 with TRBJ2-1; tentative D call: TRBD1 (6 bases). The CDR3 totals 15 residues. V was shortened by 10 bases and J by 0 bases, with 16 bases between the two germline ends. Germline assignment: CDR1 SNHLY and CDR2 FYNNEI. The CDR3, as DNA: TGTGCCATCCATCGAGAGGGGGACTCCTACAATGAGCAGTTCTTC. Amino acid sequence: CAIHREGDSYNEQFF.

The chain has TRBV6-5 and TRBJ1-3; D not certain. Trimming took off 6 bases at V and 1 base at J, with 13 bases between the two ends. The CDR3 is 15 amino acids. Germline V gives CDR1 MNHEY, CDR2 SVGAGI. CDR3 sequence: CASRHGRGSGNTIYF. In nucleotides, the CDR3 is TGTGCCAGCAGGCACGGGCGGGGTTCTGGAAACACCATATATTTT.

In its sample, this clone was seen a few times. V is TRBV11-3 and J is TRBJ2-3, with D possibly being TRBD2 (6 bases). CDR3 size: 14 residues. V lost 3 bases to trimming and J lost 0 bases, with 7 bases between them. Germline CDR1 and CDR2: SGHNT and YENEEA. This chain's CDR3 is CASSLSGSTDTQYF. The CDR3 region has the DNA TGTGCCAGCAGCTTGAGCGGGAGCACAGATACGCAGTATTTT.

This clone was detected only once. The V and J genes are TRBV27 and TRBJ2-5; 11 bases fit TRBD1. The germline gives CDR1 MNHEY, CDR2 SMNVEV (reference sequence). J gave up 5 bases and V 5 bases, and 7 bases lay outside the gene matches. The CDR3 covers 15 residues. CDR3 nucleotides: TGTGCCAGCAGTCCGGACAGGGGGCGAGGGGAGACCCAGTACTTC. Translating it yields CASSPDRGRGETQYF.

The V and J genes are TRBV24-1 and TRBJ2-2, with D perhaps matching TRBD2 (6 bases). V lost 3 bases and J 4 bases, leaving 11 bases between the germline ends. This CDR3 region has 15 residues. The germline V gene encodes CDR1 KGHDR and CDR2 SFDVKD. Written as DNA, the CDR3 is TGTGCCACCAGTGATAACCGGGGAGGCACCGGGGAGCTGTTTTTT. Amino acid sequence: CATSDNRGGTGELFF.

The J gene is TRBJ2-2, the V gene TRBV5-1; a weak D match, TRBD1 (6 bases). CDR3 length: 14 amino acids. CDR1 and CDR2 from the germline V gene are SGHRS and YFSETQ. With 4 bases removed from V and 5 bases from J, the gap between germline ends came to 12 bases. The CDR3 nucleotides are TGCGCCAGCAGCCTGCAGGGGTTTACCGGGGAGCTGTTTTTT. It yields the protein CASSLQGFTGELFF.

The chain uses TRBV27 and TRBJ1-6; D may be TRBD1 (5 bases). Trimming shortened V by 11 bases and J by 6 bases, and 14 bases separated the two germline ends. The CDR3 extends over 13 amino acids. Germline-derived CDR1 and CDR2 are MNHEY and SMNVEV (reference sequence). CDR3 DNA sequence: TGTGCCGGGGGGGGAGGTCCTAATTCACCCCTCCACTTT. This translates into CAGGGGPNSPLHF.

This clone was detected a few times. V gene TRBV7-9 combines with J gene TRBJ2-7; D gene unclear. V was clipped by 6 bases and J by 4 bases, with 7 bases between them. There are 11 residues in the CDR3. Germline lookup yields CDR1 SEHNR and CDR2 FQNEAQ (reference sequence). As DNA, the CDR3 is TGTGCCAGCAGGTCGGAGTACGAGCAGTACTTC. This translates into CASRSEYEQYF.

The CDR3 reads CATSDSSGQGVRGYTF. DNA for the CDR3: TGTGCCACCAGTGATTCCTCGGGACAGGGGGTGAGAGGCTACACCTTC. The chain is built from TRBV24-1 and TRBJ1-2; 11 nucleotides match TRBD1. Germline V gene data show CDR1 as KGHDR and CDR2 as SFDVKD. V lost 2 bases and J lost 8; bases outside the gene matches: 9. This CDR3 is built from 16 residues.

The rearrangement links TRBV27 to TRBJ1-2, with 8 nucleotides matching TRBD1. The germline CDR1 and CDR2 sequences are MNHEY and SMNVEV (reference sequence). This CDR3 has 15 amino acids. V was clipped by 5 bases and J by 6 bases; unmatched bases: 11. Written as DNA, the CDR3 is TGTGCCAGCAGTCCCCAGACAGGGGCCGGGCATGGCTACACCTTC. Its protein product is CASSPQTGAGHGYTF.

This chain's CDR3 is CASSAGQGQETQYF. Written as DNA, the CDR3 is TGTGCCAGCAGCGCCGGACAGGGGCAAGAGACCCAGTACTTC. This chain uses TRBV9 with TRBJ2-5, with 9 bases matching TRBD1. V shed 3 bases, J shed 2 bases, and the junction held 2 bases outside the gene matches. Germline V gene lookup returns CDR1 SGDLS and CDR2 YYNGEE. The CDR3 sequence is 14 residues long.

J is TRBJ2-3 and V is TRBV7-9; TRBD2 might be the D (6 bases). The germline V and J ends were trimmed by 5 bases and 8 bases, with 11 bases remaining between them. The CDR3 is 12 amino acids. Per the germline V gene, CDR1 is SEHNR and CDR2 is FQNEAQ (reference sequence). CDR3 region: CASSPGSGTQYF. The CDR3 coding sequence is TGTGCCAGCAGCCCCGGGAGCGGTACGCAGTATTTT.

The chain links TRBV2 to TRBJ2-7; possibly TRBD2 for D (6 bases). The V end lost 6 bases, the J end lost 3 bases, and 18 bases lay between the germline ends. Germline V lookup: CDR1 SNHLY, CDR2 FYNNEI. The CDR3 has 15 amino acids. CDR3 loop: CASREGAGSRYEQYF. Written as DNA, the CDR3 is TGTGCCAGCAGGGAGGGTGCAGGGAGTCGCTACGAGCAGTACTTC.

The rearrangement joins TRBV4-1 to TRBJ1-1; TRBD1 is a possible D gene (6 bases). Trimming cost V 4 bases and J 1 base, with 13 bases left between them. Per the germline V gene, CDR1 is MGHRA and CDR2 is YSYEKL. The CDR3 is made up of 15 amino acids. The CDR3 DNA reads TGCGCCAGCAGCCCCTTACCGGGACAGAACACTGAAGCTTTCTTT. It specifies CASSPLPGQNTEAFF.

This clone was seen just once. This chain joins TRBV6-5 and TRBJ2-3; D not resolved. Germline assignment: CDR1 MNHEY and CDR2 SVGAGI. The V end lost 9 bases, the J end lost 6 bases, and 16 bases lay between the germline ends. The CDR3 sequence is 13 residues long. The CDR3 sequence: CASQQWASDTQYF. The CDR3 DNA sequence: TGTGCCAGTCAACAGTGGGCCTCGGATACGCAGTATTTT.

This clone was seen more than once but under ten times. V usage is TRBV24-1 and J usage is TRBJ2-2; D gene uncertain. Germline V CDR1 and CDR2: KGHDR, SFDVKD. The germline V and J ends were trimmed by 1 base and 4 bases, with 6 bases remaining between them. This CDR3 has 14 amino acids. CDR3 DNA: TGTGCCACCAGTGATTTAGACTTCACCGGGGAGCTGTTTTTT. It translates to CATSDLDFTGELFF.

Comments on this clone: Other DNA sequences in the same sample also yield this CDR3. V and J are TRBV7-3 and TRBJ1-1, with 8 positions matching TRBD1. The J segment lost 4 bases and the V segment lost 5 bases, leaving 6 bases of the junction unmatched. This CDR3 is 14 amino acids long. Germline assignment: CDR1 SGHTA and CDR2 FQGTGA. CDR3 sequence: CASSPGGAGTEAFF. For the CDR3, the DNA is TGTGCCAGCAGCCCAGGGGGCGCAGGCACTGAAGCTTTCTTT.

V is TRBV30 and J is TRBJ2-7; tentative D call: TRBD1 (6 bases). The CDR3 sequence is 13 residues long. Trimming shortened V by 1 base and J by 5 bases, and 12 bases separated the two germline ends. CDR1 and CDR2 (germline): GTSNPN, SVGIG (reference sequence). CDR3 bases: TGTGCCTGGAGTGCGGGACACACTGACGAGCAGTACTTC. Protein: CAWSAGHTDEQYF. The full variable domain, with the rest looked up from reference TRBV30 and TRBJ2-7, is SQTIHQWPATLVQPVGSPLSLECTVEGTSNPNLYWYRQAAGRGLQLLFYSVGIGQISSEVPQNLSASRPQDRQFILSSKKLLLSDSGFYLCAWSAGHTDEQYFGPGTRLTVT.

Regarding this clone: Germline and junction disagree at one end, which may indicate a read error. The chain joins TRBV7-8 to TRBJ1-1, with no clear D. Germline V lookup: CDR1 SGHVS, CDR2 FQNEAQ. The CDR3 extends over 13 amino acids. DNA for the CDR3: TGTGCCAGCAGCTTCGGACTGAACGCTGAAGCTTTCTTT. Translation gives CASSFGLNAEAFF.

V and J are TRBV5-1 and TRBJ2-3; 8 bases match TRBD2. This CDR3 has 18 residues. CDR1 is SGHRS, CDR2 YFSETQ, per germline. J was trimmed by 4 bases and V by 0 bases; bases with no gene match: 13. The CDR3 loop is CASSLEGAGGGVADTQYF. The CDR3 DNA reads as TGCGCCAGCAGCTTGGAAGGCGCGGGGGGAGGTGTTGCAGATACGCAGTATTTT.

The chain has TRBV30 and TRBJ1-1, with 7 bases aligning to TRBD1. The CDR3 length is 13 residues. V lost 6 bases to trimming and J lost 10 bases; unmatched junction nucleotides: 14. In germline, CDR1 is GTSNPN, CDR2 SVGIG (reference sequence). CDR3 in amino acids: CACSRDRPLGAFF. The CDR3, as DNA: TGTGCCTGTTCCCGGGACAGACCCTTAGGAGCTTTCTTT.

The CDR3 is CASSFLSGVGGYTF. CDR3 in DNA: TGTGCCAGCAGTTTCCTCTCCGGGGTAGGAGGCTACACCTTC. The chain employs TRBV27 and TRBJ1-2; the D is unclear. CDR1 MNHEY and CDR2 SMNVEV come from the germline V gene (reference sequence). This CDR3 region has 14 residues. The ends were cut back, 3 bases at V and 8 bases at J, with 16 bases in the middle.